Given below is one TCR beta chain in context. This record comes from a study of T cell changes during pregnancy in multiple sclerosis. The repertoire was sequenced with immunoSEQ multiplex PCR; TCRdb's copy has only in-frame clones and lacks some. The table shows 50,000 to 60,000 clones, with 90% occurring only once. The CDR3 loop spans 13 amino acids. In germline, CDR1 is ENHRY, CDR2 SYGVKD. Deletions cut 8 bases from V and 2 bases from J, with 12 bases between. The starting material was peripheral blood, obtained in the first trimester of pregnancy. The sequence was collected from a female donor in good health, enrolled as a control in a pregnancy study. The V gene is TRBV10-3, the J gene TRBJ1-1, with a possible D match to TRBD1 (5 bases). The CDR3 coding sequence is TGTGCCATCGTTGCGACAGCAAACACTGAAGCTTTCTTT. As protein: CAIVATANTEAFF.